Shown below are 21 T cell receptor beta chains from a single sample sequenced in a study of early T cells in non-severe SARS-CoV-2 infection. TCRdb re-analysed the 5' RACE reads in MiXCR, keeping a single row per CDR3 protein. This sample has under 90,000 distinct CDR3 sequences, with 12% to 15% found just once. The sample taken for sequencing was whole blood. The receptors stem from an adult who was a healthcare worker with PCR-confirmed SARS-CoV-2 infection or an uninfected control (not recorded which).

This clonotype has ten or more counts. V gene TRBV5-1 combines with J gene TRBJ2-7; D not certain. In germline, CDR1 is SGHRS, CDR2 YFSETQ. Trimming left V 1 base short and J 7 bases short, with 6 bases between. The CDR3 has 11 amino acids. The CDR3 reads CASSLLEEQYF. For the CDR3, the DNA is TGCGCCAGCAGCTTGTTGGAGGAGCAGTACTTC.

This clonotype was seen more than once but under ten times. This sequence joins TRBV20-1 and TRBJ1-6, with D possibly being TRBD1 (5 bases). Germline values: CDR1 DFQATT, CDR2 SNEGSKA (reference sequence). Deletions cut 5 bases from V and 10 bases from J, with 21 bases between. CDR3 length: 15 residues. For the CDR3, the DNA is TGCAGTGCTCTCCACGGGGGAGGACTGGAGTCACCCCTCCACTTT. Protein sequence: CSALHGGGLESPLHF.

The chain employs TRBV5-1 and TRBJ2-2; weak D call: TRBD2 (5 bases). Germline CDR1 is SGHRS and CDR2 is YFSETQ. The CDR3 runs 14 residues. Trimming removed 4 bases from V and 5 bases from J, with 12 bases in between. The DNA for the CDR3 is TGCGCCAGCAGCATGGACGGAGGTACCGGGGAGCTGTTTTTT. It translates to CASSMDGGTGELFF.

The chain uses TRBV29-1 and TRBJ1-2; D not certain. Trimming took off 4 bases at V and 4 bases at J, with 4 bases between the two ends. Germline CDR1 is SQVTM and CDR2 is ANQGSEA. There are 10 residues in the CDR3. The CDR3 sequence is CSVGSYGYTF. DNA for the CDR3: TGCAGCGTTGGCAGCTATGGCTACACCTTC.

The V gene is TRBV7-2, the J gene TRBJ2-7; D possibly matches TRBD1 or TRBD2 (7 bases each). V lost 4 bases and J lost 7, with 17 bases in between. The CDR3 consists of 14 residues. Germline CDR1 and CDR2: SGHTA and FQGNSA. Here the CDR3 DNA reads TGTGCCAGCAGCTGGGAGGGGGCGGCTAGGGAGCAGTACTTC. This encodes CASSWEGAAREQYF.

There are a few counts of this clonotype. V and J are TRBV2 and TRBJ1-1, with D possibly TRBD1 on 6 matching bases. The V gene lost 11 bases and the J gene lost 1 base, with 14 bases spanning the gap. Germline CDR1 SNHLY, CDR2 FYNNEI. CDR3 length equals 13 residues. CDR3 DNA sequence: TGTGCCGGATACAGGGAAGGGAACACTGAAGCTTTCTTT. Its translation is CAGYREGNTEAFF.

This clonotype turned up a few times. The genes are TRBV12-3 or TRBV12-4 and TRBJ2-7, with 9 bases matching TRBD1. This CDR3 comprises 15 residues. The V gene end was trimmed by 8 bases and the J gene end by 2 bases; junction bases not matched to a gene: 10. CDR3 sequence: CASGNHRGPAYEQYF. DNA for the CDR3: TGTGCCAGCGGGAACCACAGGGGGCCCGCCTACGAGCAGTACTTC.

The V call is TRBV6-6, the J call TRBJ1-6; D is unresolved. CDR3 length: 17 residues. Germline V gene lookup returns CDR1 MNHNY and CDR2 SVGAGI (reference sequence). Deletions cut 0 bases from V and 6 bases from J, with 15 bases between. The CDR3 sequence: CASSYSPGGHSNSPLHF. In DNA form, the CDR3 reads TGTGCCAGCAGTTACTCGCCGGGCGGCCATTCTAATTCACCCCTCCACTTT.

This clonotype was seen many times. The rearrangement links TRBV6-1 to TRBJ1-2; perhaps TRBD1 as D (6 bases). V gave up 4 bases and J gave up 1 base, with 13 bases separating them. From germline, CDR1 is MNHNS and CDR2 SASEGT. CDR3 length equals 15 residues. CDR3 protein: CASSVLGRGNYGYTF. In DNA, the CDR3 is TGTGCCAGCAGTGTGTTGGGCAGGGGTAACTATGGCTACACCTTC.

This clonotype has a handful of counts. The rearrangement uses TRBV2 and TRBJ2-1; 11 bases align to TRBD1. The trim removed 7 bases at V and 10 bases at J, leaving 12 bases unmatched. The CDR3 runs 15 residues. Germline loops: CDR1 SNHLY, CDR2 FYNNEI. The CDR3 loop is CASNVHRTGGHEQFF. The CDR3, as DNA: TGTGCCAGCAATGTCCACAGGACAGGGGGCCACGAGCAGTTCTTC.

This clonotype was seen at least ten times. V usage is TRBV7-8 and J usage is TRBJ1-5; D is possibly TRBD1 (5 bases). V was cut by 1 base and J by 4 bases, with 8 bases left in between. The CDR3 spans 14 residues. Germline CDR1 reads SGHVS; CDR2 reads FQNEAQ. The CDR3 DNA reads TGTGCCAGCAGCTTAGGGGGGGGAAATCAGCCCCAGCATTTT. Translating gives CASSLGGGNQPQHF.

This clonotype came up a few times. In DNA, the CDR3 is TGTGCCAGCAGCTTAGCCCGACAGGGAACCAGTTTCCTCGCCAAAAACATTCAGTACTTC. It codes for CASSLARQGTSFLAKNIQYF. This chain uses TRBV7-9 with TRBJ2-4; 7 bases are a match to TRBD1. From germline, CDR1 is SEHNR and CDR2 FQNEAQ (reference sequence). The length of the CDR3 is 20 residues. V shed 0 bases, J shed 1 base, and the junction held 15 bases outside the gene matches.

This clonotype was observed a few times. The chain links TRBV28 to TRBJ1-1, with no clear D. Germline V gene data show CDR1 as MDHEN and CDR2 as SYDVKM. Trimming stripped 0 bases from V and 2 bases from J, with 7 bases between. The length of the CDR3 is 14 residues. CDR3 protein: CASSLWRSNTEAFF. CDR3 DNA: TGTGCCAGCAGTTTATGGCGTAGCAACACTGAAGCTTTCTTT. The full variable domain, completed using reference TRBV28 and TRBJ1-1, is DVKVTQSSRYLVKRTGEKVFLECVQDMDHENMFWYRQDPGLGLRLIYFSYDVKMKEKGDIPEGYSVSREKKERFSLILESASTNQTSMYLCASSLWRSNTEAFFGQGTRLTVV.

The chain recombines TRBV18 with TRBJ2-7, with D hard to call. Germline CDR1 KGHSH, CDR2 LQKENI. This CDR3 contains 16 residues. Deletions cut 0 bases from V and 2 bases from J, with 14 bases between. The chain's CDR3 is CASSPPTETITYEQYF. The CDR3 DNA reads as TGTGCCAGCTCACCACCGACCGAGACAATTACCTACGAGCAGTACTTC.

This clonotype was observed at least ten times. V is TRBV27 and J is TRBJ2-7, with D uncertain. CDR1 MNHEY and CDR2 SMNVEV come from the germline V gene (reference sequence). V was pared by 0 bases and J by 5 bases, with 11 bases between. This CDR3 comprises 14 residues. The CDR3 sequence: CASSLSITVHEQYF. CDR3 DNA: TGTGCCAGCAGTTTATCGATAACTGTCCACGAGCAGTACTTC.

The sample holds a few counts of this clonotype. This rearrangement joins TRBV28 to TRBJ2-7; 9 bases align to TRBD1. In germline, CDR1 is MDHEN, CDR2 SYDVKM. J was trimmed by 2 bases and V by 4 bases; bases with no gene match: 6. CDR3 length: 15 residues. This CDR3 is CASSSDRGLTYEQYF. The CDR3, as DNA: TGTGCCAGCAGTTCGGACAGGGGTCTAACCTACGAGCAGTACTTC.

This clonotype was counted at least ten times. CDR3 in DNA: TGTGCCAGCAGCGCGTGGAACCCCGAGCAGTACTTC. Its protein is CASSAWNPEQYF. This chain links TRBV7-9 with TRBJ2-7, with D hard to call. V was clipped by 5 bases and J by 6 bases, with 11 bases between them. The V gene's germline CDR1 is SEHNR and CDR2 FQNEAQ (reference sequence). The CDR3 totals 12 residues. Based on the CDR3 plus reference TRBV7-9 and TRBJ2-7, the full variable domain is DTGVSQNPRHKITKRGQNVTFRCDPISEHNRLYWYRQTLGQGPEFLTYFQNEAQLEKSRLLSDRFSAERPKGSFSTLEIQRTEQGDSAMYLCASSAWNPEQYFGPGTRLTVT.

This clonotype was picked up many times. This chain joins TRBV6-5 and TRBJ2-7, with 9 bases identical to TRBD1. The V segment lost 6 bases and the J segment 6 bases; nucleotides outside the gene matches: 9. This CDR3 is built from 14 residues. Germline CDR1 MNHEY, CDR2 SVGAGI. CDR3 in DNA: TGTGCCAGCAGGCCATGGGACAGGGTTTTCGAGCAGTACTTC. Translated, it gives CASRPWDRVFEQYF.

There are a few counts of this clonotype. The chain is built from TRBV3-1 and TRBJ1-4, with D tentatively TRBD1 (5 bases). The CDR3 consists of 15 residues. Between the trimmed V and J ends, which lost 4 bases and 8 bases, there was a span of 17 bases. CDR1 and CDR2 from the germline V gene are LGHDT and YNNKEL (reference sequence). The CDR3 loop reads CASSRLVGTDEKLFF. DNA for the CDR3: TGTGCCAGCAGCCGCCTCGTCGGGACGGACGAAAAACTGTTTTTT.

The chain carries TRBV4-3 and TRBJ1-1; D remains unclear. The V gene's germline CDR1 is LGHNA and CDR2 YSLEER. Between the trimmed V and J ends, which lost 0 bases and 0 bases, there was a span of 5 bases. This CDR3 region has 14 residues. This CDR3 is CASSQDLMNTEAFF. CDR3 bases: TGCGCCAGCAGCCAAGATTTGATGAACACTGAAGCTTTCTTT.

V and J are TRBV3-2 and TRBJ1-2; TRBD1 is the table's D call and was not checked against the DNA. TRBV3-2 is shown as a pseudogene. The CDR3 sequence is 14 residues long. CDR3 nucleotides: TGTGCCAGCAGCCGGGCAGGGGAGGACTATGGCTACACCTTC. It is translated as CASSRAGEDYGYTF.